The 7 T cell receptor beta chains below were found in one sample sequenced in a study of T cell responses to AZD1222 COVID-19 vaccine. Profiling relied on immunoSEQ multiplex PCR, and the TCRdb table lists in-frame clones only, not all of them. The sample holds about 130,000 clones, roughly nine tenths seen once. The specimen comprised peripheral blood, sampled on day 0 of AZD1222 vaccination. These receptors were collected from an adult in good health.

This sequence joins TRBV6-2 or TRBV6-3 and TRBJ2-7; perhaps D is TRBD1 or TRBD2 (5 bases each). V gave up 2 bases and J gave up 0 bases, with 11 bases separating them. The length of the CDR3 is 15 residues. Germline assignment: CDR1 MNHEY and CDR2 SVGEGT. The CDR3 region has the DNA TGTGCCAGCAGTTACGGAGGACAATCCTCCTACGAGCAGTACTTC. This translates into CASSYGGQSSYEQYF.

V is TRBV30 and J is TRBJ2-7; 10 positions match TRBD1. The germline V gene has CDR1 GTSNPN and CDR2 SVGIG (reference sequence). Trimming took 3 bases from V and 2 from J; bases not matched to a gene: 10. The length of the CDR3 is 16 residues. The CDR3 sequence is CAWSPKGTGVTYEQYF. CDR3 coding DNA: TGTGCCTGGAGCCCAAAGGGGACAGGGGTTACCTACGAGCAGTACTTC. The full variable domain, with the rest looked up from reference TRBV30 and TRBJ2-7, is SQTIHQWPATLVQPVGSPLSLECTVEGTSNPNLYWYRQAAGRGLQLLFYSVGIGQISSEVPQNLSASRPQDRQFILSSKKLLLSDSGFYLCAWSPKGTGVTYEQYFGPGTRLTVT.

V usage is TRBV3-1 (or the pseudogene TRBV3-2) and J usage is TRBJ2-7; TRBD2 aligns across 7 bases. This CDR3 is 14 amino acids long. Germline V lookup: CDR1 LGHDT, CDR2 YNNKEL (reference sequence). V was clipped by 2 bases and J by 2 bases; unmatched bases: 3. The CDR3 is CASSQFRGAYEQYF. CDR3 DNA sequence: TGTGCCAGCAGCCAATTTCGGGGGGCCTACGAGCAGTACTTC.

The J gene is TRBJ1-5, the V gene TRBV27, with D tentatively TRBD1 (6 bases). Trimming stripped 4 bases from V and 8 bases from J, with 9 bases between. The CDR3 runs 12 residues. Germline lookup yields CDR1 MNHEY and CDR2 SMNVEV (reference sequence). The CDR3 DNA reads as TGTGCCAGCAGTTCCAGGGGTGAGCCCCAGCATTTT. Protein sequence: CASSSRGEPQHF.

The chain recombines TRBV5-1 with TRBJ2-1, with 8 positions matching TRBD1. Germline CDR1 SGHRS, CDR2 YFSETQ. Trimming removed 4 bases from V and 1 base from J; junction bases left unmatched: 4. The CDR3 runs 15 residues. The CDR3 protein is CASSPGQVSYNEQFF. The DNA for the CDR3 is TGCGCCAGCAGCCCGGGACAGGTTTCCTACAATGAGCAGTTCTTC.

J is TRBJ2-1 and V is TRBV7-9; the D is unclear. CDR3 length equals 13 residues. Germline lookup yields CDR1 SEHNR and CDR2 FQNEAQ (reference sequence). Trimming removed 4 bases at V and 4 bases at J, with 8 bases between. The CDR3 spells CASSSALYNEQFF. The CDR3 DNA sequence: TGTGCCAGCAGCTCGGCTCTTTACAATGAGCAGTTCTTC.

The CDR3 coding sequence is TGTGCCAGCAGTGAGAGGCTAACAGATACGCAGTATTTT. This translates into CASSERLTDTQYF. The chain is built from TRBV2 and TRBJ2-3; D not certain. The ends were cut back, 3 bases at V and 3 bases at J, with 7 bases in the middle. This CDR3 is built from 13 residues. Germline values: CDR1 SNHLY, CDR2 FYNNEI.